These T cell receptor beta chains were read from a single sample in a study of blood T cell repertoires in COVID-19. Clones were read by immunoSEQ multiplex PCR, and TCRdb kept only the in-frame ones, dropping some. The table shows about 100,000 clones, with roughly 84% occurring only once. Sequencing was performed on peripheral blood. The source is a human donor in a cohort sampled during active COVID-19. Both conserved end residues are part of each CDR3. A D gene is named only where the DNA matches it firmly. Size tells how often a clone was seen (once, few, many) or the class of an expanded clone, and some rows leave it out.

V	D	size	J	DNA	CDR3
TRBV27	TRBD1	NA	TRBJ2-7	TGTGCCAGCAGTTACCGGGGGACAGGAGTGGCAGAGCAGTACTTC	CASSYRGTGVAEQYF
TRBV7-2	NA	NA	TRBJ2-1	TGTGCCAGCAGCACCTACTCCGTAAATGAGCAGTTCTTC	CASSTYSVNEQFF
TRBV3-1/TRBV3-2	NA	NA	TRBJ2-1	TGTGCCAGCAGCCCTGACAACGTTCTCTACAATGAGCAGTTCTTC	CASSPDNVLYNEQFF
TRBV7-2	NA	NA	TRBJ1-1	TGTGCCAGCAGCTTCTCCGGGACTTGGGGAACTGAAGCTTTCTTT	CASSFSGTWGTEAFF
TRBV19	TRBD2	NA	TRBJ2-3	TGTGCCAGTAGTGGTAGCGGGGGCCCTAGCACAGATACGCAGTATTTT	CASSGSGGPSTDTQYF
TRBV5-4	TRBD2	NA	TRBJ2-3	TGTGCCAGCAGCTCCGGGACTAGCGGATTCACAGATACGCAGTATTTT	CASSSGTSGFTDTQYF
TRBV7-8	TRBD2	NA	TRBJ2-3	TGTGCCAGCAGCTCCATGGGAGCGGGAGGGGGAGATACGCAGTATTTT	CASSSMGAGGGDTQYF
TRBV7-2	NA	NA	TRBJ2-3	TGTGCCAGCAGCGAAGCGGGTTCCACAGATACGCAGTATTTT	CASSEAGSTDTQYF
TRBV5-6	NA	NA	TRBJ1-1	TGTGCCAGCAGCCTTTCCAGGGCGAACACTGAAGCTTTCTTT	CASSLSRANTEAFF
TRBV7-2	TRBD2	NA	TRBJ2-1	TGTGCCAGCAGCTTAAGTTTGCTAGCGGGAGTCTCCTACAATGAGCAGTTCTTC	CASSLSLLAGVSYNEQFF
TRBV5-1	NA	NA	TRBJ1-3	TGCGCCAGCAGCTTGGCCGCGACTGACGGCTCTGGAAACACCATATATTTT	CASSLAATDGSGNTIYF
TRBV19	TRBD1	NA	TRBJ1-1	TGTGCCAGTAGTAGTCTAGGCAGGGGGCGATTTACTGAAGCTTTCTTT	CASSSLGRGRFTEAFF
TRBV5-8	NA	NA	TRBJ2-1	TGTGCCAGCAGATCGGGGAGCTCCTACAATGAGCAGTTCTTC	CASRSGSSYNEQFF
TRBV7-6	NA	NA	TRBJ1-1	TGTGCCAGCAGCTTAGGGGGGCGGAACACTGAAGCTTTCTTT	CASSLGGRNTEAFF
TRBV3-1/TRBV3-2	TRBD2	once	TRBJ2-5	TGTGCCAGCTCTAGCGGGGTCGCAGGGGAGACCCAGTACTTC	CASSSGVAGETQYF
TRBV6-4	TRBD2	NA	TRBJ2-1	TGTGCCAGCAGTGCGAGACTAGCGGGAAAACACAATGAGCAGTTCTTC	CASSARLAGKHNEQFF
TRBV7-9	NA	NA	TRBJ2-3	TGTGCCAGCAGGCCCGGGACTTTAACAGATACGCAGTATTTT	CASRPGTLTDTQYF
TRBV5-4	TRBD2	NA	TRBJ2-7	TGTGCCAGCAGCATGGGACTAGCGGGGTCTGAGCAGTACTTC	CASSMGLAGSEQYF
TRBV5-4	NA	NA	TRBJ1-6	TGTGCCAGCAGCTTGAGAGCCCCCAGGGGTGGGTCACCCCTCCACTTT	CASSLRAPRGGSPLHF
TRBV11-3	NA	NA	TRBJ2-1	TGTGCCAGCAGCTTAGTACAGAGCTCCTACAATGAGCAGTTCTTC	CASSLVQSSYNEQFF
TRBV7-2	NA	NA	TRBJ2-5	TGTGCCAGCAGCTTGATAGAAGAGACCCAGTACTTC	CASSLIEETQYF
TRBV10-3	TRBD2	NA	TRBJ2-7	TGTGCCATCAGTCAAATTACTAGCGGGGCCGCGTACGAGCAGTACTTC	CAISQITSGAAYEQYF
TRBV12-5	NA	NA	TRBJ2-1	TGTGCTAGTGGTTTGGGACTAGACAATGAGCAGTTCTTC	CASGLGLDNEQFF
TRBV10-3	TRBD2	NA	TRBJ2-1	TGTGCCTCAACGGGCGGCGGGGGGTACAATGAGCAGTTCTTC	CASTGGGGYNEQFF
TRBV11-2	NA	NA	TRBJ2-7	TGTGCCAGCACCCCAGGGGCTACCAGCTCCTACGAGCAGTACTTC	CASTPGATSSYEQYF
TRBV10-3	TRBD2	once	TRBJ2-3	TGTGCCACGGCGTTAGTAGCGGGAGGCCCAGATACGCAGTATTTT	CATALVAGGPDTQYF
TRBV5-1	TRBD2	NA	TRBJ2-7	TGCGCCAGCAGCTTAGGGACTAGCGGGAGAAGTAGCGAGCAGTACTTC	CASSLGTSGRSSEQYF
TRBV15	TRBD2	NA	TRBJ2-7	TGTGCCACCCGGGGGGGCAGGGGTGGAGAGCAGTACTTC	CATRGGRGGEQYF
TRBV3-1/TRBV3-2	TRBD1	NA	TRBJ1-5	TGTGCCAGCGGTCAGGGGGCGTTTGGAAATCAGCCCCAGCATTTT	CASGQGAFGNQPQHF
TRBV5-1	NA	NA	TRBJ1-5	TGCGCCAGCTCCCTAGAGCCAGGGAAACATCAGCCCCAGCATTTT	CASSLEPGKHQPQHF
TRBV4-1	NA	NA	TRBJ2-3	TGCGCCAGCAGCCCTTTCGCGTTCGTTCCAGATACGCAGTATTTT	CASSPFAFVPDTQYF
TRBV15	NA	NA	TRBJ1-5	TGTGCCACCAGCAGAGTGCGGCTAGATAGCAATCAGCCCCAGCATTTT	CATSRVRLDSNQPQHF
TRBV5-6	TRBD2	NA	TRBJ2-5	TGTGCCAGCAGCTCCCCATTTGGGGGGGCCCAGTACTTC	CASSSPFGGAQYF
TRBV2	NA	NA	TRBJ1-6	TGTGCCAGCAGCCTACTCGGGTATAATTCACCCCTCCACTTT	CASSLLGYNSPLHF
TRBV5-4	TRBD2	NA	TRBJ2-1	TGTGCCAGCAGCGTGAGCGGGAGAGTTACTTACAATGAGCAGTTCTTC	CASSVSGRVTYNEQFF
TRBV11-3	NA	NA	TRBJ2-1	TGTGCCAGCAGCTTTATGGGGGGGCTCTACAATGAGCAGTTCTTC	CASSFMGGLYNEQFF
TRBV10-2	NA	NA	TRBJ2-5	TGCGCCAGCAGTGAGTCATCTGTTCAAGAGACCCAGTACTTC	CASSESSVQETQYF
TRBV5-6	NA	NA	TRBJ2-3	TGTGCCAGCACCCCTCGACAGACAGATACGCAGTATTTT	CASTPRQTDTQYF
TRBV4-1	TRBD1	NA	TRBJ1-3	TGCGCCAGCAGCCAACAACAGGGGGCTGGAAACACCATATATTTT	CASSQQQGAGNTIYF
TRBV25-1	NA	NA	TRBJ2-7	TGTGCCAGCAGTACCCCCGGGATTAAATCCTACGAGCAGTACTTC	CASSTPGIKSYEQYF
TRBV5-1	TRBD1	NA	TRBJ1-2	TGCGCCAGCAGCCATAATCAGGGGGCTAGTGGCTACACCTTC	CASSHNQGASGYTF
TRBV3-1/TRBV3-2	TRBD1	NA	TRBJ1-2	TGTGCCAGCAGCCAAGAGGCAGGGGGCTATGGCTACACCTTC	CASSQEAGGYGYTF
TRBV5-6	NA	NA	TRBJ2-1	TGTGCCAGCAGTCCCGGGGTCAATGAGCAGTTCTTC	CASSPGVNEQFF
TRBV21-1	NA	NA	TRBJ2-3	TGTGCCAGCAATTCGGGGACTAGCGGGACCAATCGAGATACGCAGTATTTT	CASNSGTSGTNRDTQYF
TRBV5-1	NA	NA	TRBJ1-2	TGCGCCAGCAGTCCCCTGGACAGTTTAATCCCTATTGGCTACACCTTC	CASSPLDSLIPIGYTF
TRBV5-4	TRBD1	NA	TRBJ2-5	TGTGCCAGCAGCCGGACAGGTGTCGAGACCCAGTACTTC	CASSRTGVETQYF
TRBV6-2/TRBV6-3	TRBD2	NA	TRBJ2-2	TGTGCCAGCAGCGACGGGACTAGCTGGGACACCGGGGAGCTGTTTTTT	CASSDGTSWDTGELFF
TRBV6-2/TRBV6-3	NA	NA	TRBJ2-7	TGTGCCAGCAGTTACTCCCGGCCTTGGATGTGGAGTGCGTCCTACGAGCAGTACTTC	CASSYSRPWMWSASYEQYF
TRBV18	NA	NA	TRBJ1-1	TGTGCCAGCTCACCCCGCGGGGCAGGGCTGAACACTGAAGCTTTCTTT	CASSPRGAGLNTEAFF
TRBV7-9	NA	NA	TRBJ2-5	TGTGCCAGCAGCTTAGGGGGCTGGCAAGAGACCCAGTACTTC	CASSLGGWQETQYF
TRBV7-8	NA	NA	TRBJ2-7	TGTGCCAGCAGCCGGGACGCGGCGGGAATCAACGAGCAGTACTTC	CASSRDAAGINEQYF